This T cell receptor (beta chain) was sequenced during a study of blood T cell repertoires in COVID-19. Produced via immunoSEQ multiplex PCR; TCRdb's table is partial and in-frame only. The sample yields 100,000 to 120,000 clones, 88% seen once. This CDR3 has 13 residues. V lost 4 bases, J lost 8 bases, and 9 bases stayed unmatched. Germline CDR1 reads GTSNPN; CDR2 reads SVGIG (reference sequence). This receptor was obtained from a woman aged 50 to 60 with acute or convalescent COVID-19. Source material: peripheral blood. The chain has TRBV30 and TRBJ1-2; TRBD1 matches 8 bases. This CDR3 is CAWTDRVGLGYTF. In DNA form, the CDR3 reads TGTGCCTGGACGGACAGGGTTGGTCTGGGCTACACCTTC.